Listed here are 6 T cell receptor beta chains from one sample, sequenced in a study of T-cell memory formation after mild COVID-19. TCRdb analysed the 5' RACE reads with MiXCR anew, one entry per CDR3 protein. The repertoire has under 450,000 distinct CDR3 sequences, roughly a quarter of them found once; the top ten carry around 14%. Sequenced input: PBMCs or a T cell subset sorted from them (not recorded which). Every receptor here comes from an adult woman who had mild COVID-19 (a few samples of this study predate the infection). Cell type and time point are not known.

This chain joins TRBV5-1 and TRBJ1-1; D is perhaps TRBD1 (6 bases). The CDR3 spans 15 residues. Germline values: CDR1 SGHRS, CDR2 YFSETQ. V gave up 3 bases and J gave up 1 base, with 13 bases separating them. The CDR3 is CASSSNTGPNTEAFF. CDR3 DNA sequence: TGCGCCAGCAGCTCAAACACAGGGCCGAACACTGAAGCTTTCTTT.

The genes are TRBV20-1 and TRBJ2-1, with 10 bases identical to TRBD2. Germline V gene sequence: CDR1 DFQATT, CDR2 SNEGSKA (reference sequence). The CDR3 has 15 amino acids. This chain's CDR3 is CRATPSGSSYNEQFF. The CDR3 DNA reads as TGCAGGGCGACTCCTAGCGGGAGCTCCTACAATGAGCAGTTCTTC.

The sample holds a few counts of this clonotype. This chain uses TRBV14 with TRBJ2-2; 10 bases line up with TRBD2. This CDR3 comprises 19 residues. The V segment lost 1 base and the J segment 1 base; nucleotides outside the gene matches: 9. CDR1 and CDR2 from the germline V gene are SGHDN and FVKESK. Written as DNA, the CDR3 is TGTGCCAGCAGCCAAGTGAATTGGCGGACTAGCGGGAACACCGGGGAGCTGTTTTTT. The encoded protein is CASSQVNWRTSGNTGELFF. The full variable domain, in which reference TRBV14 and TRBJ2-2 provide the parts outside the CDR3, is EAGVTQFPSHSVIEKGQTVTLRCDPISGHDNLYWYRRVMGKEIKFLLHFVKESKQDESGMPNNRFLAERTGGTYSTLKVQPAELEDSGVYFCASSQVNWRTSGNTGELFFGEGSRLTVL.

This chain joins TRBV5-1 and TRBJ2-3; D gene uncertain. V was shortened by 0 bases and J by 2 bases, with 10 bases between the two germline ends. CDR1 and CDR2 (germline): SGHRS, YFSETQ. The CDR3 extends over 15 amino acids. The CDR3: CASSLVSPNTDTQYF. In nucleotides, the CDR3 is TGCGCCAGCAGCTTGGTTTCCCCCAACACAGATACGCAGTATTTT. Full variable domain (remainder filled in from reference TRBV5-1 and TRBJ2-3): KAGVTQTPRYLIKTRGQQVTLSCSPISGHRSVSWYQQTPGQGLQFLFEYFSETQRNKGNFPGRFSGRQFSNSRSEMNVSTLELGDSALYLCASSLVSPNTDTQYFGPGTRLTVL.

The chain recombines TRBV30 with TRBJ1-2; D unresolved. This CDR3 is 12 amino acids long. Trimming removed 3 bases from V and 4 bases from J, with 9 bases in between. CDR1 GTSNPN and CDR2 SVGIG come from the germline V gene (reference sequence). The CDR3 DNA sequence: TGTGCCTGGAGGAATAGAGCCTATGGCTACACCTTC. It translates to CAWRNRAYGYTF.

The chain couples TRBV30 to TRBJ2-7; maybe TRBD2 (5 bases). Trimming removed 5 bases at V and 6 bases at J, with 20 bases between. The V gene's germline CDR1 is GTSNPN and CDR2 SVGIG (reference sequence). This CDR3 is 14 amino acids long. The CDR3: CAWRPTDSILEQYF. In nucleotides, the CDR3 is TGTGCCTGGCGTCCGACGGACTCCATTCTCGAGCAGTACTTC.